A single T cell receptor beta chain is shown here with its context. Its target is not known. The sample originates from a study of OX40 agonist ivuxolimab in advanced cancers. Study as a whole: Cohort: approximately 83% men, mean age around 55, aged roughly 20 to 79.

Study-wide points: The expanded peripheral T cells' antigen specificity was not determined. Patients with a partial response at 0.1-3.0 mg/kg had among the lowest clonal expansion. Low normalized T-cell clonal expansion was additionally recorded for some nonresponders.

Clones were sequenced by immunoSEQ multiplex PCR, and TCRdb holds only the in-frame ones, with some missing. The sample has 50,000 to 70,000 clones; approximately 86% are singletons. CDR1 and CDR2 (germline): SGHNT, YYREEE (reference sequence). The CDR3 spans 14 residues. With V trimmed by 4 bases and J by 4 bases, 6 bases remained unmatched. This clonotype was sampled from an adult with an advanced solid tumor such as melanoma, head and neck, liver or kidney cancer. The specimen was CD4+ or CD8+ T cells sorted from blood, collected in a trial of the OX40 agonist ivuxolimab. The rearrangement joins TRBV5-4 to TRBJ2-5; 8 bases are a match to TRBD2. As DNA, the CDR3 is TGTGCCAGCAGCCCGGGGGGGGGAAGAGAGACCCAGTACTTC. This translates into CASSPGGGRETQYF.